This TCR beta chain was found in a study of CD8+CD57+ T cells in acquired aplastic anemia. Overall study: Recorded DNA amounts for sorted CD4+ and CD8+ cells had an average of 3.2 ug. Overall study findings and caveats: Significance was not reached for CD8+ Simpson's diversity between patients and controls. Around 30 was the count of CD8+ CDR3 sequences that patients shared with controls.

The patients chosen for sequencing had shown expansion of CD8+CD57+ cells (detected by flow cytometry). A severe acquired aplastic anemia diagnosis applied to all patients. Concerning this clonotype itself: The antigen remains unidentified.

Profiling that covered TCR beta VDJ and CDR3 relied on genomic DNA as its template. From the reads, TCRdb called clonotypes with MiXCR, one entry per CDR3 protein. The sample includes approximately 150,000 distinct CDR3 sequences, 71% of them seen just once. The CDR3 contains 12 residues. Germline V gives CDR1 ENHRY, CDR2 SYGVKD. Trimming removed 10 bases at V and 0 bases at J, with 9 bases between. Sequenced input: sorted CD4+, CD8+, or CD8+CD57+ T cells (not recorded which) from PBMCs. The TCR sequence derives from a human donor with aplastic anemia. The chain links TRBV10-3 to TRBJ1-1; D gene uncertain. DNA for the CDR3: TGTGCCACTCGACATCTGAACACTGAAGCTTTCTTT. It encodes CATRHLNTEAFF.